This T cell receptor (beta chain) was sequenced for a study of T-cell memory formation after mild COVID-19. Germline assignment: CDR1 MGHDK and CDR2 SYGVNS. Trimming took 3 bases from V and 5 from J, leaving 14 bases between them. The CDR3 covers 15 residues. This clonotype was counted only a few times. TCRdb reanalysed the 5' RACE reads using MiXCR and keeps one entry per CDR3 protein. The table has 150,000 to 200,000 distinct CDR3 sequences, about a sixth seen once; the top ten hold 2% to 2.5%. This receptor was taken from an adult woman who had mild COVID-19 (a few samples of this study predate the infection). Cell type and time point are not known. The chain links TRBV25-1 to TRBJ2-1, with D possibly matching TRBD1 (5 bases). The sequencing input was PBMCs or a T cell subset sorted from them (not recorded which). CDR3 residues: CASSDPRRVDNEQFF. Written as DNA, the CDR3 is TGTGCCAGCAGTGACCCCCGCAGGGTGGACAATGAGCAGTTCTTC.